This T cell receptor beta chain derives from a study of shared T cell receptors in the human thymus. Trimming pared 1 base from V and 0 bases from J, leaving 11 bases between. The germline V gene has CDR1 SGHNT and CDR2 YYREEE (reference sequence). The CDR3 has 15 amino acids. Sequenced by immunoSEQ multiplex PCR; TCRdb stores in-frame clones only, minus some. The sample holds about 610,000 clones; around 89% are singletons and the top ten take around 0.0099%. In addition, the sample was reused for a study of human thymus T cells. That report adds: Each of the donors was a healthy Finnish infant who was undergoing open corrective cardiac surgery for congenital heart defects. The source of the thymus tissue was resections taken during corrective heart surgery. Thymic and blood repertoires showed apparently biased V and J gene usage. The related literature has documented a marked overlap of thymic repertoires among unrelated individuals.

This chain links TRBV5-4 with TRBJ2-7, with D maybe TRBD2 (6 bases). This TCR derives from a boy younger than two with a congenital heart defect. Sequencing was carried out using thymocytes. Here the CDR3 reads CASSLMASASYEQYF. CDR3 in DNA: TGTGCCAGCAGCTTGATGGCTAGCGCCTCCTACGAGCAGTACTTC.